This passage covers 14 T cell receptor beta chains from one sample sequenced in a study of post-analysis software for immune sequencing data. Points from the study as a whole: A handful of TRBV segments were significantly more frequent in patients than in controls. TRBV5-6, TRBV5-1 and TRBV20-1 were among these segments.

No antigen has been assigned to these receptors. Carried by the TCR beta cDNA libraries were unique molecular identifiers. MiXCR was run by TCRdb on the PCR reads, yielding one entry per CDR3 protein. The data contain about 540,000 distinct CDR3 sequences, around 34% of them singletons. Sample: blood. These receptors were obtained from a girl between 2 and 17 years old with multiple sclerosis.

The chain combines TRBV20-1 with TRBJ1-4; 8 positions agree with TRBD1. This CDR3 is 14 amino acids long. V gave up 6 bases and J gave up 7 bases; unmatched junction bases: 10. The germline CDR1 and CDR2 sequences are DFQATT and SNEGSKA (reference sequence). The CDR3 DNA reads TGCAGTGCCAACCCTGCCAGGGGGCGTGAAAAACTGTTTTTT. Its translation is CSANPARGREKLFF.

The chain links TRBV12-3 or TRBV12-4 to TRBJ1-2, with D perhaps TRBD1 (5 bases). V was clipped by 7 bases and J by 6 bases, with 15 bases between them. This CDR3 has 13 residues. Here the CDR3 DNA reads TGTGCCAGCAAAAAACCGGGGACGAATGGCTACACCTTC. Its protein is CASKKPGTNGYTF.

The genes are TRBV7-2 and TRBJ2-5, with D uncertain. The CDR3 totals 13 residues. Looked up from germline, CDR1 is SGHTA and CDR2 is FQGNSA. V gave up 7 bases and J gave up 2 bases, with 11 bases separating them. For the CDR3, the DNA is TGTGCCAGCACCCCAAGCCCACAAGAGACCCAGTACTTC. Residues: CASTPSPQETQYF. Complete variable domain (other parts from reference TRBV7-2 and TRBJ2-5): GAGVSQSPSNKVTEKGKDVELRCDPISGHTALYWYRQSLGQGLEFLIYFQGNSAPDKSGLPSDRFSAERTGGSVSTLTIQRTQQEDSAVYLCASTPSPQETQYFGPGTRLLVL.

V is TRBV5-1 and J is TRBJ2-6, with D tentatively TRBD2 (6 bases). The V end was cut by 8 bases, the J end by 1 base, with 16 bases between. The CDR3 runs to 16 residues. Germline CDR1 SGHRS, CDR2 YFSETQ. Here the CDR3 reads CASFGTGGSGANVLTF. The CDR3 coding sequence is TGCGCCAGTTTCGGAACCGGGGGATCTGGGGCCAACGTCCTGACTTTC.

The chain employs TRBV6-6 and TRBJ1-6; 9 nucleotides agree with TRBD1. The CDR3 has 14 residues. Trimming took 2 bases from V and 10 from J; bases not matched to a gene: 3. Germline CDR1 reads MNHNY; CDR2 reads SVGAGI (reference sequence). The CDR3 bases are TGTGCCAGCAGTTACATAGGACAGGGGTCACCCCTCCACTTT. This sequence encodes CASSYIGQGSPLHF.

The rearrangement uses TRBV6-1 and TRBJ1-5, with 10 bases fitting TRBD1. Germline loops: CDR1 MNHNS, CDR2 SASEGT. Unmatched junction bases numbered 12, after V lost 6 bases and J lost 7 bases. The CDR3 is 16 amino acids. The DNA of the CDR3 is TGTGCCAGCAGGGACCGGGACAGGGGACGGGGGCAGCCCCAGCATTTT. This gives the protein CASRDRDRGRGQPQHF.

This clonotype was observed a handful of times. The gene calls are TRBV6-6 and TRBJ2-3; D possibly corresponds to TRBD1 (5 bases). The CDR3 contains 13 residues. V lost 8 bases and J 0 bases, leaving 9 bases between the germline ends. The germline V gene encodes CDR1 MNHNY and CDR2 SVGAGI (reference sequence). The CDR3 DNA reads as TGTGCCAGCCGACAGATGAGCACAGATACGCAGTATTTT. It encodes CASRQMSTDTQYF.

The chain is built from TRBV20-1 and TRBJ2-1, with 12 positions matching TRBD2. The CDR3 has 15 amino acids. Germline CDR1 and CDR2: DFQATT and SNEGSKA (reference sequence). V was clipped by 5 bases and J by 3 bases; unmatched bases: 5. CDR3 protein: CSADTSGRLYNEQFF. CDR3 coding DNA: TGCAGTGCTGATACTAGCGGGAGGCTCTACAATGAGCAGTTCTTC.

This rearrangement joins TRBV3-1 to TRBJ2-3; D is possibly TRBD2 (7 bases). Trimming shortened V by 7 bases and J by 5 bases, and 19 bases separated the two germline ends. This CDR3 is 15 amino acids long. CDR1 and CDR2 (germline): LGHDT, YNNKEL (reference sequence). CDR3 sequence reads: CASNPSGGRIDTQYF. CDR3 nucleotide sequence: TGTGCCAGCAACCCCTCCGGGGGGCGGATAGATACGCAGTATTTT.

This clonotype turned up a few times. This chain joins TRBV18 and TRBJ1-2; a possible D gene is TRBD1 (5 bases). V was trimmed by 3 bases and J by 2 bases, leaving 16 bases between them. Germline lookup yields CDR1 KGHSH and CDR2 LQKENI. The CDR3 extends over 16 amino acids. The CDR3 nucleotides read TGTGCCAGCTCACCGTTGGCTACGGACAACAACTATGGCTACACCTTC. Amino acid sequence: CASSPLATDNNYGYTF.

This clonotype was observed a few times. The chain is built from TRBV29-1 and TRBJ1-1; D is uncertain. Germline V CDR1 and CDR2: SQVTM, ANQGSEA. V gave up 7 bases and J gave up 1 base, with 10 bases separating them. The CDR3 sequence is 12 residues long. The CDR3 is CSEIRGNTEAFF. The CDR3 DNA reads TGCAGCGAAATTAGAGGGAACACTGAAGCTTTCTTT.

This clonotype has only a few counts. The chain carries TRBV12-5 and TRBJ2-5; unclear D gene. Germline V gene sequence: CDR1 LGHNT, CDR2 FRNRAP. CDR3 size: 11 residues. Trimming pared 3 bases from V and 7 bases from J, leaving 6 bases between. The CDR3 DNA reads as TGTGCTAGTGGTTTTGGGATGACCCAGTACTTC. Translation: CASGFGMTQYF.

The rearrangement uses TRBV15 and TRBJ1-2, with 7 bases identical to TRBD1. After removal of 3 bases from V and 2 bases from J, the junction contained 12 bases not matched to a gene. The V gene's germline CDR1 is LNHNV and CDR2 YYDKDF (reference sequence). This CDR3 comprises 17 residues. CDR3 nucleotide sequence: TGTGCCACCAGCAGGGGGATCGGAGGGGGCGCGAACTATGGCTACACCTTC. Residues: CATSRGIGGGANYGYTF.

The rearrangement uses TRBV6-5 and TRBJ2-3, with TRBD2 identical over 8 bases. This CDR3 spans 15 amino acids. Unmatched junction bases numbered 9, after V lost 6 bases and J lost 4 bases. Germline V gene lookup returns CDR1 MNHEY and CDR2 SVGAGI. The CDR3 loop is CASSPTGTSADTQYF. The CDR3 nucleotides read TGTGCCAGCAGCCCGACCGGGACTAGTGCAGATACGCAGTATTTT.